This TCR beta chain came from a study of blood T cell repertoires in COVID-19. Germline lookup yields CDR1 SSHAT and CDR2 FNYEAQ (reference sequence). CDR3 size: 15 residues. Notes on this clone: At one end the junction does not follow the germline gene, possibly because of a read error.

Enrolment of Seattle patients took place during active infection, and they were followed longitudinally. Repertoires were generated with immunoSEQ multiplex PCR, while TCRdb's copy carries only in-frame clones and drops some. The sample consists of 250,000 to 350,000 clones, about 90% of them appearing once. This chain links TRBV7-7 with TRBJ2-7, with TRBD2 matching over 7 bases. Material for sequencing was peripheral blood. The sequence was collected from a woman aged 25 to 45 with COVID-19, enrolled during active disease. CDR3 sequence: CASSPSAGYAYEQYF. CDR3 sequence (DNA): TGTGCTAGCAGCCCCTCAGCGGGGTATGCCTACGAGCAGTACTTC.